Below, one T cell receptor (beta chain) is given with its context. CDR1 is MNHEY and CDR2 is SVGAGI in the germline V gene. The V end was cut by 4 bases, the J end by 4 bases, with 10 bases between. This CDR3 contains 13 residues. The source of the sample is a study of shared clonotypes between healthy human individuals. Only in-frame clones appear in the TCRdb table, and some are missing; sequencing was by immunoSEQ multiplex PCR. This sample has about a million clones, with 76% found just once. This clonotype was obtained from a man younger than 35 in good health. The sample was memory CD4+ T cells sorted from blood. Regarding subset: CD45RA-negative fraction. The J gene is TRBJ2-5, the V gene TRBV6-5; D is possibly TRBD1 (5 bases). CDR3 region: CASSLGVAETQYF. In DNA form, the CDR3 reads TGTGCCAGCAGTTTAGGGGTGGCAGAGACCCAGTACTTC.